This T cell receptor (beta chain) was recovered during a study of blood T cell repertoires in COVID-19. Here immunoSEQ multiplex PCR was the method, and the copy in TCRdb shows in-frame clones only, minus some. The table has about 360,000 clones, approximately 86% seen once. The CDR3 sequence is 15 residues long. With 2 bases removed from V and 0 bases from J, the gap between germline ends came to 9 bases. The germline V gene has CDR1 KGHSY and CDR2 FQNENV. This TCR was sampled from a woman aged 55-75 years with COVID-19, enrolled during active disease. Sequenced input: peripheral blood. The chain joins TRBV16 to TRBJ2-3; D may be TRBD1 (5 bases). The CDR3 DNA follows: TGTGCCAGCAGCCAACTTACAGGTAGCACAGATACGCAGTATTTT. It codes for CASSQLTGSTDTQYF.